The present TCR beta chain was sequenced within a study of T cell repertoires in aging, cancer and after chemotherapy. Findings and caveats of the study: Immunological memory after chemotherapy cannot be judged from the repertoire data. Compared with age-matched healthy donors, untreated hematological or solid cancer patients showed higher blood TCR clonality. Median generation probability rose over the chemotherapy interval in each cancer cohort, suggesting rebound thymic output.

In this sample, this clonotype turned up a few times. Its matching antigen is unknown. TRB rearrangements spanning V, D and J were amplified using mixed TRB-A/B primers. TCRdb reanalysed the multiplex PCR reads using MiXCR and keeps one entry per CDR3 protein. This sample has several thousand distinct CDR3 sequences; roughly two fifths occur once, and the top ten carry 9% to 15%. From germline, CDR1 is ENHRY and CDR2 SYGVKD. Trimming removed 6 bases from V and 4 bases from J; junction bases left unmatched: 8. The CDR3 totals 15 residues. Amplification of TCR beta used genomic DNA extracted from peripheral blood.

This chain connects TRBV10-3 to TRBJ2-3, with 9 bases that match TRBD1. Sequenced: blood. This receptor was identified in a human donor with a solid tumor. The CDR3 DNA is TGTGCCATCAGCCAGGACAGGGGAGGGTCAGATACGCAGTATTTT. This codes for CAISQDRGGSDTQYF.